This TCR beta chain emerged from a study of T cell responses to AZD1222 COVID-19 vaccine. Overall study findings and caveats: Possibly, clonal diversity was underestimated; donors were largely white British and included more females. Spike as a whole was targeted by vaccine-associated CD4 TCRs, dominant at 160-218 and 743-854. Spike-specific TCR breadth and depth grew following two AZD1222 doses.

The V end lost 0 bases, the J end lost 0 bases, and 6 bases lay between the germline ends. The germline V gene encodes CDR1 SGHRS and CDR2 YFSETQ. This CDR3 is built from 14 residues. Clones were sequenced by immunoSEQ multiplex PCR, and TCRdb holds only the in-frame ones, with some missing. Here the sample spans under 60,000 clones, around 84% being singletons. Of note for this clone: The antigen is undetermined.

The rearrangement joins TRBV5-1 to TRBJ1-2; D call uncertain. This receptor was identified in an adult in good health. The sequenced sample was peripheral blood, obtained on day 0 of AZD1222 vaccination. The DNA for the CDR3 is TGCGCCAGCAGCTTGGGACCGACTAACTATGGCTACACCTTC. This encodes CASSLGPTNYGYTF.